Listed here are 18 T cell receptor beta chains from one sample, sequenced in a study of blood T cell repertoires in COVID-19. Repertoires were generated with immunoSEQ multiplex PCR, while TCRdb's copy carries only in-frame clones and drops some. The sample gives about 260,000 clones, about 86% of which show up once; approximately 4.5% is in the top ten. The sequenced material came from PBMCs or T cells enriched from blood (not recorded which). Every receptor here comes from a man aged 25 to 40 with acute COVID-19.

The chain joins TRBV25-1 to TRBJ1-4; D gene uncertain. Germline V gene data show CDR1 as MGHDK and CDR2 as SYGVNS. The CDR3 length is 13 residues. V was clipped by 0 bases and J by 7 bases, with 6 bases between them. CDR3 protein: CASSEYPGEKLFF. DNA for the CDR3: TGTGCCAGCAGTGAATATCCGGGTGAAAAACTGTTTTTT.

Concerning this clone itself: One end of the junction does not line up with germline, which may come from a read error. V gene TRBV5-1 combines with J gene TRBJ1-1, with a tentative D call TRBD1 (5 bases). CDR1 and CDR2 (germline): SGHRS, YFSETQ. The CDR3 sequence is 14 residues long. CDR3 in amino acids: CASSLARVNTEAFF. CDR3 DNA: TGTGCCAGCAGCTTGGCCAGGGTGAACACTGAAGCTTTCTTT.

The CDR3 protein is CASSPPTGGTQHF. The CDR3 bases are TGTGCCAGCTCACCACCGACGGGGGGGACCCAGCATTTT. The chain uses TRBV18 and TRBJ1-5, with D maybe TRBD1 (5 bases). There are 13 residues in the CDR3. Trimming left V 0 bases short and J 11 bases short, with 11 bases between. CDR1 KGHSH and CDR2 LQKENI come from the germline V gene. Complete variable domain (other parts from reference TRBV18 and TRBJ1-5): NAGVMQNPRHLVRRRGQEARLRCSPMKGHSHVYWYRQLPEEGLKFMVYLQKENIIDESGMPKERFSAEFPKEGPSILRIQQVVRGDSAAYFCASSPPTGGTQHFGDGTRLSIL.

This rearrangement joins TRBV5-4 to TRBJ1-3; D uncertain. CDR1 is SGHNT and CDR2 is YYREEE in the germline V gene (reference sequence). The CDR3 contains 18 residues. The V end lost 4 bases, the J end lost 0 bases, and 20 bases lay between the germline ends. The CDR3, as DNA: TGTGCCAGCAGCAACAGACATACTGACGTCTCCTCTGGAAACACCATATATTTT. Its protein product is CASSNRHTDVSSGNTIYF.

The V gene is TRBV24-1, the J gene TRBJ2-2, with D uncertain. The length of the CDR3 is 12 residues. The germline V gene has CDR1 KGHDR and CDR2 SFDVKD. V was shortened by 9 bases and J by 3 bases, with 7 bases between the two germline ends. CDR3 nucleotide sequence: TGTGCCACCGGCCAGTACACCGGGGAGCTGTTTTTT. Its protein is CATGQYTGELFF.

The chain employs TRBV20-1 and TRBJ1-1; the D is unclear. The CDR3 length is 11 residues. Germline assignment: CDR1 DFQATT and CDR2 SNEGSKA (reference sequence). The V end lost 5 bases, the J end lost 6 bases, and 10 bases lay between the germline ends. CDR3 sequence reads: CSAVDTPEAFF. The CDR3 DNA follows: TGCAGTGCTGTAGACACCCCTGAAGCTTTCTTT.

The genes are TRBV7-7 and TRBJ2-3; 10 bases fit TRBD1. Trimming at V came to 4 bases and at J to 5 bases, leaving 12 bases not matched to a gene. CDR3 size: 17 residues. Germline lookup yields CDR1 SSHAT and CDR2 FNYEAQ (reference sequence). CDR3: CASSSPPGQGLGDTQYF. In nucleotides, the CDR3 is TGTGCCAGCAGCTCACCTCCGGGACAGGGGTTGGGAGATACGCAGTATTTT.

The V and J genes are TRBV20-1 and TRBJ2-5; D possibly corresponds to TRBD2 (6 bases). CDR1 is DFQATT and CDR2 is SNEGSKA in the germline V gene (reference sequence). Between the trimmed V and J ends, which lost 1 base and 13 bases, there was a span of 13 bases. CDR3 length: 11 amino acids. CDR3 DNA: TGCAGTGCTAGAGTGGGGGGATCGGGGTACTTC. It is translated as CSARVGGSGYF.

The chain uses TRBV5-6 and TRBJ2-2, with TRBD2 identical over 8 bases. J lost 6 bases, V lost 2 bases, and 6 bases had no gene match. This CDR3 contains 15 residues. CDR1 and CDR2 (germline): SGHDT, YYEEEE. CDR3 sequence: CASSLTGGRPGELFF. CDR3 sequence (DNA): TGTGCCAGCAGCTTAACGGGGGGGCGGCCCGGGGAGCTGTTTTTT.

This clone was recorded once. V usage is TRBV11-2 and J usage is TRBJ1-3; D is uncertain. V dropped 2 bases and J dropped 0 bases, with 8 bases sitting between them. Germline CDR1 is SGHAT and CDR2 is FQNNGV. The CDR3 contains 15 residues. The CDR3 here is CASSLSRSSGNTIYF. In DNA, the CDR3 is TGTGCCAGCAGCTTAAGTCGGAGCTCTGGAAACACCATATATTTT.

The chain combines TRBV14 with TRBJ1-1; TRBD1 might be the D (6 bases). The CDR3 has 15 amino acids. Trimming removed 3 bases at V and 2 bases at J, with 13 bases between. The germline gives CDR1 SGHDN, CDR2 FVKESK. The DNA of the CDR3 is TGTGCCAGCAGCCAGACCGGGACAAAAAACACTGAAGCTTTCTTT. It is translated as CASSQTGTKNTEAFF.

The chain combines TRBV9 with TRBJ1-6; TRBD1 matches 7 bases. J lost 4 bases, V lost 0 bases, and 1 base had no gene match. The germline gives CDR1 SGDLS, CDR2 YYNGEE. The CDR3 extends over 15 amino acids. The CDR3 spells CASSVETGYNSPLHF. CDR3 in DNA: TGTGCCAGCAGCGTAGAGACAGGGTATAATTCACCCCTCCACTTT. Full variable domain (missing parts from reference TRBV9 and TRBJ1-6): DSGVTQTPKHLITATGQRVTLRCSPRSGDLSVYWYQQSLDQGLQFLIQYYNGEERAKGNILERFSAQQFPDLHSELNLSSLELGDSALYFCASSVETGYNSPLHFGNGTRLTVT.

CDR3 DNA sequence: TGTGCCAGCAGCCTGGGACTGGAAGAGACCCAGTACTTC. It translates to CASSLGLEETQYF. The chain couples TRBV11-1 to TRBJ2-5; TRBD2 is a possible D gene (6 bases). V was cut by 5 bases and J by 3 bases, with 10 bases left in between. CDR1 is SGHAT, CDR2 FQDESV, per germline (reference sequence). The CDR3 sequence is 13 residues long.

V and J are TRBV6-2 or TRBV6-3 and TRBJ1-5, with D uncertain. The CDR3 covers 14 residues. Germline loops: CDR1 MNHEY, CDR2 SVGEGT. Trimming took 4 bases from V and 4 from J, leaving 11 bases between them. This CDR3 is CASSSSRENQPQHF. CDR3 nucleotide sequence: TGTGCCAGCAGTTCTTCACGGGAGAATCAGCCCCAGCATTTT.

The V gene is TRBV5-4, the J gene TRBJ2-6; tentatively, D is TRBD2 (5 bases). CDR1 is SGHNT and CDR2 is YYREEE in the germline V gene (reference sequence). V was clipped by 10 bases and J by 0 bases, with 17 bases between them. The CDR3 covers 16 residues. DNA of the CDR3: TGTGCCTCCCACGCAGGAGGAAGCTCTGGGGCCAACGTCCTGACTTTC. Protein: CASHAGGSSGANVLTF.

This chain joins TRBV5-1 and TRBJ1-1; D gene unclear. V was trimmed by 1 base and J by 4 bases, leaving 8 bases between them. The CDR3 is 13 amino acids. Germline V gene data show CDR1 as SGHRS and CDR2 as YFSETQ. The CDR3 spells CASSLSGITEAFF. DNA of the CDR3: TGCGCCAGCAGCTTGTCGGGGATCACTGAAGCTTTCTTT.

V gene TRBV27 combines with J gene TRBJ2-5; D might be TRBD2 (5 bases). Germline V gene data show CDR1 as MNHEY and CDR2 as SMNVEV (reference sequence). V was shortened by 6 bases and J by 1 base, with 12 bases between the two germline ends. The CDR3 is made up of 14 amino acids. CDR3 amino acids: CASRYSLAQETQYF. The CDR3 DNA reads TGTGCCAGCAGATACAGCCTAGCCCAAGAGACCCAGTACTTC.

CDR3 loop: CASSMGQDLEQYV. For the CDR3, the DNA is TGTGCCAGCAGCATGGGACAGGATCTCGAGCAGTACGTC. The J gene is TRBJ2-7, the V gene TRBV7-2; 8 bases match TRBD1. Trimming at V came to 5 bases and at J to 6 bases, leaving 6 bases not matched to a gene. This CDR3 has 13 residues. Germline values: CDR1 SGHTA, CDR2 FQGNSA.